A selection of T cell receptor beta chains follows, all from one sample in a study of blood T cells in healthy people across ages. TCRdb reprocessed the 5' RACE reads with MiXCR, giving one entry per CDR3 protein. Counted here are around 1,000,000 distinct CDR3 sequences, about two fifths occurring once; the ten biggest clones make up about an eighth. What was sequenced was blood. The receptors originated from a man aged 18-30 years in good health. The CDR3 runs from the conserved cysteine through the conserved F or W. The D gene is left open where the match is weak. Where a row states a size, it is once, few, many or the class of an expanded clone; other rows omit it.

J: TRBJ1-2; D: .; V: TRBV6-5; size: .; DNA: TGTGCCAGCAGGGGGGCTCCCCCACTGGATGACTACACCTTC; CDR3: CASRGAPPLDDYTF
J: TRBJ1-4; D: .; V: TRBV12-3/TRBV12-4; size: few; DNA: TGTGCCAGCAGTTTGGCGCCAGGGGCAGAAAAACTGTTTTTT; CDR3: CASSLAPGAEKLFF
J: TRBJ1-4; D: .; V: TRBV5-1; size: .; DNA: TGCGCCAGCAGCCCCATGGAGGGGGAAAAACTGTTTTTT; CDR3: CASSPMEGEKLFF
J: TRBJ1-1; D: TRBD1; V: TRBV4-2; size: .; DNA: TGTGCCAGCAGCCAAGGGGGACAGATGAACACTGAAGCTTTCTTT; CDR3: CASSQGGQMNTEAFF
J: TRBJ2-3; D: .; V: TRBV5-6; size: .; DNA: TGTGCCAGCAGTTCTACTCTGGGGTTTCGAGTGGATACGCAGTATTTT; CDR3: CASSSTLGFRVDTQYF
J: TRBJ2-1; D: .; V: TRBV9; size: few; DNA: TGTGCCAGCAGCACAATCGGGACACCAAACAATGAGCAGTTCTTC; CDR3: CASSTIGTPNNEQFF
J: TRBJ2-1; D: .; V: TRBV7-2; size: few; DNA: TGTGCCAGCAGCTTTATTTCCCTGGAGCAGTTCTTC; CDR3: CASSFISLEQFF
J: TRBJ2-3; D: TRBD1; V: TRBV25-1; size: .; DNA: TGTGCCAGCAGTGACTCTTCGGCTGGGACAGGGGGGCTCACAGATACGCAGTATTTT; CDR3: CASSDSSAGTGGLTDTQYF
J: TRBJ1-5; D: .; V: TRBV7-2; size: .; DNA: TGTGCCAGCAGCTTAGCTGCCCCTTCGGGACACCAGCATTTT; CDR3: CASSLAAPSGHQHF
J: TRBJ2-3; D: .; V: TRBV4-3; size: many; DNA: TGCGCCAGCAGCCCTGATCGGCTGGGGATAACTACGCAGTATTTT; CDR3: CASSPDRLGITTQYF
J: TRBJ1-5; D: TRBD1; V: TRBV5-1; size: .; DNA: TGCGCCAGCAGCTTGGAGGGACAGTGTCATCAGCCCCAGCATTTT; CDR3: CASSLEGQCHQPQHF
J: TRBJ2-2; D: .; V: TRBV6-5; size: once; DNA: TGTGCCAGCAGTTTCTGGGGGCAGAACACCGGGGAGCTGTTTTTT; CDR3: CASSFWGQNTGELFF
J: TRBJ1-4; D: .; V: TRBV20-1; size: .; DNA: TGCAGTGCTAGAGCTATCGGCGGGGTGGAGATTCTGTTTTTT; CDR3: CSARAIGGVEILFF
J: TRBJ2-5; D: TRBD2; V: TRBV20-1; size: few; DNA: TGCAGTGCTAGAAGGCTAGCGGGGGGGGACACGGAGACCCAGTACTTC; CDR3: CSARRLAGGDTETQYF
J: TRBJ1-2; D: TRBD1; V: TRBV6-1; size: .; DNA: TGTGCCAGCAGGACCGACAGGGGCCCAAACTATGGCTACACCTTC; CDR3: CASRTDRGPNYGYTF
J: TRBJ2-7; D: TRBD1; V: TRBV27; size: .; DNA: TGTGCCAGTGAGATAGGACAGGGGAACGGCGAGCAGTACTTC; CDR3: CASEIGQGNGEQYF
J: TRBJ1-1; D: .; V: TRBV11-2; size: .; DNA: TGTGCCAGCAGATTACAGGCGAACACTGAAGCTTTCTTT; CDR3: CASRLQANTEAFF
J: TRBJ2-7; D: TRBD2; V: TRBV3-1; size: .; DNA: TGTGCCAGCAGCCCCGTGACTAGCGGGGATTCCAATGAGCAGTACTTC; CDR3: CASSPVTSGDSNEQYF
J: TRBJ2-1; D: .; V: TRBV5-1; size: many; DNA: TGCGCCAGCAGCTTAACAGATTACAATGAGCAGTTCTTC; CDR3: CASSLTDYNEQFF
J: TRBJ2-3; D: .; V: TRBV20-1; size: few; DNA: TGCAGTGCCTCCCTGGCCGTTGATGGCACAGATACGCAGTATTTT; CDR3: CSASLAVDGTDTQYF
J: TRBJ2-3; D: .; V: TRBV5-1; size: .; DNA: TGCGCCAGCAACAGGGTGGACGACACAGATACGCAGTATTTT; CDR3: CASNRVDDTDTQYF
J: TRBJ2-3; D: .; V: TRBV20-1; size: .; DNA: TGCAGTGCCGGTCGCGGAGGGGCCGGGGCAGAGACGCAGTATTTT; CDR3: CSAGRGGAGAETQYF
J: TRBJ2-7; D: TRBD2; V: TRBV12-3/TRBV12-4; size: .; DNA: TGTGCCAGCAGTTTCGGGGGGGGCTCCGAGCAGTACTTC; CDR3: CASSFGGGSEQYF
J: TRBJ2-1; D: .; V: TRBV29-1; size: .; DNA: TGCAGCGTTGCCCCTTCGGGGGAGTCCTACAATGAGCAGTTCTTC; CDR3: CSVAPSGESYNEQFF
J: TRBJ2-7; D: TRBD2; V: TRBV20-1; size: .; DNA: TGCAGTGCTACCCAGCGGGGGGGAACCTACAATGAGCAGTACTTC; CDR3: CSATQRGGTYNEQYF
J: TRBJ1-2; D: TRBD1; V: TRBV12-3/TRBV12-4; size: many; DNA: TGTGCCAGCAGTCATTCCTCAACAGACAGGGCGTTTAACTATGGCTACACCTTC; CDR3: CASSHSSTDRAFNYGYTF